These 9 T cell receptor beta chains came from one sample sequenced in a study of blood T cell repertoires in COVID-19. Generated by immunoSEQ multiplex PCR, the TCRdb table keeps only in-frame clones and is missing some. Of 25,000 to 35,000 clones in the sample, 80% to 90% were seen once. The sample consisted of peripheral blood. The receptors originated from a man aged 80 or over with acute or convalescent COVID-19.

This chain connects TRBV10-3 to TRBJ2-6, with TRBD2 identical over 8 bases. V was clipped by 3 bases and J by 0 bases; unmatched bases: 4. CDR3 length equals 17 residues. The germline gives CDR1 ENHRY, CDR2 SYGVKD. CDR3 protein: CAISDSGTISGANVLTF. The CDR3 DNA is TGTGCCATCAGTGATAGCGGGACAATCTCTGGGGCCAACGTCCTGACTTTC.

The chain recombines TRBV19 with TRBJ2-1; D may be TRBD1 (6 bases). Trimming removed 5 bases from V and 1 base from J, with 15 bases in between. The germline CDR1 and CDR2 sequences are LNHDA and SQIVND (reference sequence). The CDR3 is made up of 16 amino acids. The CDR3 loop is CASSPRDTGSYNEQFF. The CDR3 DNA is TGTGCCAGTAGTCCTCGGGACACCGGTTCCTACAATGAGCAGTTCTTC.

The gene calls are TRBV9 and TRBJ1-4, with D unresolved. The ends were cut back, 6 bases at V and 0 bases at J, with 9 bases in the middle. The CDR3 loop spans 14 amino acids. CDR1 is SGDLS and CDR2 is YYNGEE in the germline V gene. CDR3: CASTNNPTNEKLFF. The CDR3 region has the DNA TGTGCCAGCACCAACAACCCAACTAATGAAAAACTGTTTTTT.

This chain connects TRBV6-4 to TRBJ2-1, with 11 positions matching TRBD1. With V trimmed by 6 bases and J by 8 bases, 9 bases remained unmatched. Germline CDR1 reads MRHNA; CDR2 reads SNTAGT. The CDR3 extends over 15 amino acids. CDR3 sequence: CASRRIGQGAYEQFF. Written as DNA, the CDR3 is TGTGCCAGCAGACGAATTGGACAGGGGGCTTATGAGCAGTTCTTC.

The chain joins TRBV24-1 to TRBJ2-3; 10 nucleotides agree with TRBD2. V was clipped by 4 bases and J by 4 bases; unmatched bases: 4. The CDR3 contains 15 residues. Germline CDR1 is KGHDR and CDR2 is SFDVKD. This CDR3 is CATSEVAGGSDTQYF. The CDR3 DNA reads TGTGCCACCAGTGAGGTAGCGGGAGGATCAGATACGCAGTATTTT.

The genes are TRBV11-3 and TRBJ2-1; TRBD2 matches at 9 bases. This CDR3 spans 16 amino acids. V dropped 1 base and J dropped 2; count of bases not matched to a gene: 3. From germline, CDR1 is SGHNT and CDR2 YENEEA. DNA for the CDR3: TGTGCCAGCAGCTTAGGACTAGCGGCCACCTACAATGAGCAGTTCTTC. It codes for CASSLGLAATYNEQFF.

V gene TRBV7-6 combines with J gene TRBJ1-6; D is ambiguous. Germline CDR1 reads SGHVS; CDR2 reads FNYEAQ. Between the trimmed V and J ends, which lost 4 bases and 7 bases, there was a span of 14 bases. This CDR3 is built from 15 residues. The CDR3 DNA sequence: TGTGCCAGCAGCTCCTCGGGGTTTTGGAATTCACCCCTCCACTTT. Encoded protein: CASSSSGFWNSPLHF.

V and J are TRBV11-2 and TRBJ2-3; TRBD2 is a possible D gene (5 bases). Between the trimmed V and J ends, which lost 3 bases and 5 bases, there was a span of 12 bases. The CDR3 consists of 14 residues. Germline assignment: CDR1 SGHAT and CDR2 FQNNGV. DNA of the CDR3: TGTGCCAGCAGCTTGGGCGGGCGTAGAGATACGCAGTATTTT. Its protein product is CASSLGGRRDTQYF.

The chain combines TRBV2 with TRBJ1-4; the D gene is possibly TRBD1 (5 bases). Germline values: CDR1 SNHLY, CDR2 FYNNEI. With 1 base removed from V and 8 bases from J, the gap between germline ends came to 14 bases. This CDR3 region has 15 residues. CDR3 bases: TGTGCCAGCAGTGAAGGTGGAGGGGTTAGGGAAAAACTGTTTTTT. Its protein is CASSEGGGVREKLFF.